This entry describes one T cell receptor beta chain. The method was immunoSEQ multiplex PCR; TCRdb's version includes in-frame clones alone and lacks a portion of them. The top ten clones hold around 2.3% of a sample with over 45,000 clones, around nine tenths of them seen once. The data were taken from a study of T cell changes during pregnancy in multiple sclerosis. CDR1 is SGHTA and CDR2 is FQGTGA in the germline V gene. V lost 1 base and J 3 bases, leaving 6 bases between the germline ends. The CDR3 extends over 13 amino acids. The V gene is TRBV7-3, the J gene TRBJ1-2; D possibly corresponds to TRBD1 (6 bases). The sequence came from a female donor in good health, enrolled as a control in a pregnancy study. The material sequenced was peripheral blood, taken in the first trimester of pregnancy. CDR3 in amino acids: CASSLNRDYGYTF. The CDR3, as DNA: TGTGCCAGCAGCTTAAACAGGGACTATGGCTACACCTTC. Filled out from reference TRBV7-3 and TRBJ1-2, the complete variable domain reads GAGVSQTPSNKVTEKGKYVELRCDPISGHTALYWYRQSLGQGPEFLIYFQGTGAADDSGLPNDRFFAVRPEGSVSTLKIQRTERGDSAVYLCASSLNRDYGYTFGSGTRLTVV.